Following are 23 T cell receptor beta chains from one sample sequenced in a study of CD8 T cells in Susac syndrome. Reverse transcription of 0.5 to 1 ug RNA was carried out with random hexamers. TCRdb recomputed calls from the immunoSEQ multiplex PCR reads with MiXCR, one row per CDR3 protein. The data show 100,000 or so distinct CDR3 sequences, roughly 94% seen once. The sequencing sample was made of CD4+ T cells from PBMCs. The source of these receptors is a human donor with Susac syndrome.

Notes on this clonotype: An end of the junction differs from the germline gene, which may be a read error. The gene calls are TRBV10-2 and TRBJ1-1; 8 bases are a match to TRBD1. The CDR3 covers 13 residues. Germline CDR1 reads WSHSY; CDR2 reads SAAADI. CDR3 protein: CASSDRGNTEAFF. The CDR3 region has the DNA TGTGCCAGCAGCGACAGGGGGAACACTGAAGCTTTCTTT.

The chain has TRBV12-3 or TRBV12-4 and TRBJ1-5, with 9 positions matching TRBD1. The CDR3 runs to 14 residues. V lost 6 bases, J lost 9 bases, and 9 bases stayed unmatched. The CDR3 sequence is CASSSDRGYAPQHF. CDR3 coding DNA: TGTGCCAGCAGCTCCGACAGGGGGTATGCGCCCCAGCATTTT.

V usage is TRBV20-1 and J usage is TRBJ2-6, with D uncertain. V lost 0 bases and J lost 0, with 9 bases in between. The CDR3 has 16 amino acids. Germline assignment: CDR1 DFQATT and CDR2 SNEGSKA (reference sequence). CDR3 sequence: CSARDRLLSGANVLTF. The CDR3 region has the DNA TGCAGTGCTAGAGATCGACTCCTCTCTGGGGCCAACGTCCTGACTTTC.

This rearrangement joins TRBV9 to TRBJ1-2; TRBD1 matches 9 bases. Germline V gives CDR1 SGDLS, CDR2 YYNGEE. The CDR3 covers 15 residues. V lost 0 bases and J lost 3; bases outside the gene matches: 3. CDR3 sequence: CASSVAQGADYGYTF. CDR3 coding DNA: TGTGCCAGCAGCGTAGCACAGGGGGCTGACTATGGCTACACCTTC. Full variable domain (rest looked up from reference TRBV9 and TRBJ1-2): DSGVTQTPKHLITATGQRVTLRCSPRSGDLSVYWYQQSLDQGLQFLIQYYNGEERAKGNILERFSAQQFPDLHSELNLSSLELGDSALYFCASSVAQGADYGYTFGSGTRLTVV.

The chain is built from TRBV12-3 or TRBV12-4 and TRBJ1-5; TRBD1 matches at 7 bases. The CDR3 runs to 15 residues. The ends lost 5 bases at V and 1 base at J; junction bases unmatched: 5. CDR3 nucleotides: TGTGCCAGCAGTCCACAGGGGACCAGCAATCAGCCCCAGCATTTT. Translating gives CASSPQGTSNQPQHF.

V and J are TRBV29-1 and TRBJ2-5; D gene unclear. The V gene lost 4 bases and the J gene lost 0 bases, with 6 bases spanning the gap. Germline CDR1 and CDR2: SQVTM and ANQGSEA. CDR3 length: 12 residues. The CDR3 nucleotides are TGCAGCGTTGGGCAGCACCAAGAGACCCAGTACTTC. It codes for CSVGQHQETQYF.

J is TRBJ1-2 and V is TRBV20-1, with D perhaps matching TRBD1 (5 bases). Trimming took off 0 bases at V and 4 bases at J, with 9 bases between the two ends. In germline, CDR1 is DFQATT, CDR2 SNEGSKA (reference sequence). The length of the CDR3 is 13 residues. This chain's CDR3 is CSAREVQGYGYTF. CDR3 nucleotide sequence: TGCAGTGCTAGAGAGGTCCAGGGCTATGGCTACACCTTC.

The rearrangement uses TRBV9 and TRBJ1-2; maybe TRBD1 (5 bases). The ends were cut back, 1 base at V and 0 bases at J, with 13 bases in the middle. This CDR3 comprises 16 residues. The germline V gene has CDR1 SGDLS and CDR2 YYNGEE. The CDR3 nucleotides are TGTGCCAGCAGCGTATTTGACAGATCCTCTAACTATGGCTACACCTTC. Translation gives CASSVFDRSSNYGYTF.

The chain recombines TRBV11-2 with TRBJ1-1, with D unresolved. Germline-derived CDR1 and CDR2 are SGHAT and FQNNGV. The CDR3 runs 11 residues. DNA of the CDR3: TGTGCTTCTTTAGAGGACACTGAAGCTTTCTTT. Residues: CASLEDTEAFF.

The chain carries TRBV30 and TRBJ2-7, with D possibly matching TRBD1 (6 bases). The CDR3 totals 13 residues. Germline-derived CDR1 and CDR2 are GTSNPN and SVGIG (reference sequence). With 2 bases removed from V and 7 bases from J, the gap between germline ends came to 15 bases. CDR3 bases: TGTGCCTGGAGTACAGGGCGAGTGGGGGAGCAGTACTTC. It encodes CAWSTGRVGEQYF.

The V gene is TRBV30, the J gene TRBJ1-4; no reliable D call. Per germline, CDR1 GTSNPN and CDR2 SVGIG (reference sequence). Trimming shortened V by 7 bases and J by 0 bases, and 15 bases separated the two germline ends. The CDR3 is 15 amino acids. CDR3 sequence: CAFSPLLATNEKLFF. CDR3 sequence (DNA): TGTGCCTTCTCCCCCCTTTTGGCAACTAATGAAAAACTGTTTTTT.

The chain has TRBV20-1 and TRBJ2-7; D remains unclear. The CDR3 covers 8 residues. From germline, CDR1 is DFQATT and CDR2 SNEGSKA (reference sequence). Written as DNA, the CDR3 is TGCAGCAGCCCCGAGCAGTACTTC. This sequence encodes CSSPEQYF.

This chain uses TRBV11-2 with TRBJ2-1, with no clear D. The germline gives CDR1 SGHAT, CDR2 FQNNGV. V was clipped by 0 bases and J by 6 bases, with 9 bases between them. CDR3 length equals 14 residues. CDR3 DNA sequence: TGTGCCAGCAGCTTAGAAAACGCATTCAATGAGCAGTTCTTC. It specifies CASSLENAFNEQFF.

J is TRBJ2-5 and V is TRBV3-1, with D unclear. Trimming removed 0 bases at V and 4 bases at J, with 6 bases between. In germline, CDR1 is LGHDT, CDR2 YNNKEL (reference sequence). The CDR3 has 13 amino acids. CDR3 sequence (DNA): TGTGCCAGCAGCCAAGAGTGGCGAGAGACCCAGTACTTC. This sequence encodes CASSQEWRETQYF.

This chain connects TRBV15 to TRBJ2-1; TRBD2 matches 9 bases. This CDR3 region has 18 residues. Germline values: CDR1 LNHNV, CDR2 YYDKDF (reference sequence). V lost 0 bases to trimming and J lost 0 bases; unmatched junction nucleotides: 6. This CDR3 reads CATSRDGSGGSSYNEQFF. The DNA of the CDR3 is TGTGCCACCAGCAGAGATGGTAGCGGGGGCAGCTCCTACAATGAGCAGTTCTTC.

Here the CDR3 reads CSAEESSGAITYEQYF. For the CDR3, the DNA is TGCAGTGCTGAGGAATCTAGCGGAGCGATAACCTACGAGCAGTACTTC. The gene calls are TRBV20-1 and TRBJ2-7, with 7 bases aligning to TRBD2. This CDR3 has 16 amino acids. Germline CDR1 is DFQATT and CDR2 is SNEGSKA (reference sequence). The J segment lost 2 bases and the V segment lost 5 bases, leaving 15 bases of the junction unmatched.

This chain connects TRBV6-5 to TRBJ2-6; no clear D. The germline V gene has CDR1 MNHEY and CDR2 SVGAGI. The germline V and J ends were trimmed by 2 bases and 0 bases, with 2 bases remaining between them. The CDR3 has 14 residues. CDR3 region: CASSYVSGANVLTF. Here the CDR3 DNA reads TGTGCCAGCAGTTACGTCTCTGGGGCCAACGTCCTGACTTTC.

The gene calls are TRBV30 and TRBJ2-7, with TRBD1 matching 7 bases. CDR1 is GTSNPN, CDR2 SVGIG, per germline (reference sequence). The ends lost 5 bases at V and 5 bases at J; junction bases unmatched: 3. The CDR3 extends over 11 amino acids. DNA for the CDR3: TGTGCCTGGTTAGACAGGGACGAGCAGTACTTC. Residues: CAWLDRDEQYF.

The DNA for the CDR3 is TGTGCCTGGAGCGGCGGGCCAGTGGGATATGCCCAGCATTTT. Protein sequence: CAWSGGPVGYAQHF. The chain links TRBV30 to TRBJ1-5; no definite D call. The germline CDR1 and CDR2 sequences are GTSNPN and SVGIG (reference sequence). V was pared by 3 bases and J by 11 bases, with 20 bases between. The CDR3 contains 14 residues. Supplemented by reference TRBV30 and TRBJ1-5, the full variable domain reads SQTIHQWPATLVQPVGSPLSLECTVEGTSNPNLYWYRQAAGRGLQLLFYSVGIGQISSEVPQNLSASRPQDRQFILSSKKLLLSDSGFYLCAWSGGPVGYAQHFGDGTRLSIL.

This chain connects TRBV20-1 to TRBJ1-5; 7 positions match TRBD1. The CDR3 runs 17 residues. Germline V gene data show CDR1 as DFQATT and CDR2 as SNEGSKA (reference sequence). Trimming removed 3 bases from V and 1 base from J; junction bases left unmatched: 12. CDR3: CSASALKGAQSNQPQHF. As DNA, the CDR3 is TGCAGTGCTAGCGCACTAAAGGGGGCGCAGAGCAATCAGCCCCAGCATTTT.

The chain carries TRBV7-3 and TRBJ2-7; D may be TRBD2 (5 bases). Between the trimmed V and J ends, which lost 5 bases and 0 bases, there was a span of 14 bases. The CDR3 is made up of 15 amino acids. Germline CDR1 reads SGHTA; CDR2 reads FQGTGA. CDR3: CASSMDGKSSYEQYF. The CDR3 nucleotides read TGTGCCAGCAGCATGGACGGGAAGAGCTCCTACGAGCAGTACTTC.

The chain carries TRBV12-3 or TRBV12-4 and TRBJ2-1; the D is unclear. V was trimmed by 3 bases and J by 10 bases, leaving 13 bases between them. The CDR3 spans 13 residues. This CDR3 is CASSFGSYSEQFF. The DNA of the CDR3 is TGTGCCAGCAGTTTTGGGTCCTATTCAGAGCAGTTCTTC.

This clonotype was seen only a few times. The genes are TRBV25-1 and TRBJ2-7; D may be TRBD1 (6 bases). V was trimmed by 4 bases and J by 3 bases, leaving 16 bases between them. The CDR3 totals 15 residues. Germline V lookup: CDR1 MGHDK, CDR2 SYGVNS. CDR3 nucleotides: TGTGCCAGCAGTGCCCAACAGGGTTGGAGCTACGAGCAGTACTTC. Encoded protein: CASSAQQGWSYEQYF.